This T cell receptor (beta chain) was observed in a study of control samples from healthy donors and cancer patients. The CDR3 length is 15 residues. Germline V gene sequence: CDR1 MNHEY, CDR2 SMNVEV (reference sequence). Deletions cut 7 bases from V and 0 bases from J, with 12 bases between. Repertoires were generated with immunoSEQ multiplex PCR, while TCRdb's copy carries only in-frame clones and drops some. Of around 130,000 clones listed, approximately 88% are singletons. The TCR sequence derives from a man aged 50-60 years in good health. This chain uses TRBV27 with TRBJ2-2, with D perhaps TRBD1 or TRBD2 (5 bases each). Sequencing was performed on blood. The CDR3 bases are TGTGCCAGCACTGGGACGGCTACGAACACCGGGGAGCTGTTTTTT. It codes for CASTGTATNTGELFF.